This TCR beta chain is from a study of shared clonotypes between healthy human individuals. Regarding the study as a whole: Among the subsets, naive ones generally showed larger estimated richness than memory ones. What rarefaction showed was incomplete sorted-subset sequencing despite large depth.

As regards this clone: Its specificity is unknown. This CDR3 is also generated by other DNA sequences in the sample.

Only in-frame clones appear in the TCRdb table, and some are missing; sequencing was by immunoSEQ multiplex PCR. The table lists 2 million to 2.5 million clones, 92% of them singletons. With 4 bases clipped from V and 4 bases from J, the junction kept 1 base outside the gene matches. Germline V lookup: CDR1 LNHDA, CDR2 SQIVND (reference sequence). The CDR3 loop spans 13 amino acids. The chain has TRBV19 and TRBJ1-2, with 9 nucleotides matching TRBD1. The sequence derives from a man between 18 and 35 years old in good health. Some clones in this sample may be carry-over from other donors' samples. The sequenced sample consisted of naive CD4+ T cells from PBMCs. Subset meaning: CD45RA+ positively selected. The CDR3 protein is CASSTGQGYGYTF. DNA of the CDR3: TGTGCCAGTAGTACGGGACAGGGCTATGGCTACACCTTC. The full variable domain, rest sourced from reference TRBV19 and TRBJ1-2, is DGGITQSPKYLFRKEGQNVTLSCEQNLNHDAMYWYRQDPGQGLRLIYYSQIVNDFQKGDIAEGYSVSREKKESFPLTVTSAQKNPTAFYLCASSTGQGYGYTFGSGTRLTVV.